The clone carrying this T cell receptor (beta chain) has a handful of counts. It was with a sample-barcoded 5' primer and a J-beta primer mix that a second PCR of roughly 7 to 12 cycles was run. TCRdb fed the 5' RACE reads into MiXCR, producing one record per CDR3 protein. The table shows 250,000 to 300,000 distinct CDR3 sequences, with less than 30% occurring only once. Per germline, CDR1 SGDLS and CDR2 YYNGEE. The CDR3 runs 17 residues. The V and J ends lost 0 bases and 7 bases, in that order; junction bases with no gene match: 10. The data were obtained in a study of blood T cells in healthy people across ages.

This sequence originates from a woman aged 70-85 years in good health. V is TRBV9 and J is TRBJ2-2; TRBD2 matches at 9 bases. Sequencing used blood. In nucleotides, the CDR3 is TGTGCCAGCAGCGTAGTGGCTAGCGGGGCAAGGGTCGGGGAGCTGTTTTTT. As protein: CASSVVASGARVGELFF.